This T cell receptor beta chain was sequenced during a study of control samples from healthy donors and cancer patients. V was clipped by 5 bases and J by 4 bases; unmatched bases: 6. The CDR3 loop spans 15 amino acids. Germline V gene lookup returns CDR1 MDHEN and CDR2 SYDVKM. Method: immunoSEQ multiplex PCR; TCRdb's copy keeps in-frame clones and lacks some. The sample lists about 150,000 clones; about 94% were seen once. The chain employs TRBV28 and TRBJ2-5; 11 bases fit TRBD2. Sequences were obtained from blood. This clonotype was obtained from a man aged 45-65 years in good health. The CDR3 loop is CASSTTSGRLETQYF. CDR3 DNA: TGTGCCAGCAGTACAACTAGCGGGAGACTAGAGACCCAGTACTTC.